This T cell receptor beta chain appears in the sequencing data of a study of T cells in Graves' hyperthyroidism and ophthalmopathy. Study-level points and caveats: Stable hyperthyroidism was separated from ophthalmopathy by a model based on 13 V-J features. Blood also contained most expanded thyroid clonotypes above 0.001.

On this clonotype: As yet, its antigen is unknown. The germline gene is not matched at one end of the junction; a read error may be the cause.

It was over 9.5 ml of fresh peripheral blood that supplied the PBMCs. The CDR3 totals 15 residues. CDR1 is SGHTA and CDR2 is FQGTGA in the germline V gene. Amplification of TCR beta CDR3 regions was performed using RNA transcripts as template. TCR CDR3 regions were first amplified by RT-PCR with HTBI primers. In TCRdb, the multiplex PCR reads were re-called with MiXCR into one record per CDR3 protein. The table has under 40,000 distinct CDR3 sequences, 49% seen once. The V gene is TRBV7-3, the J gene TRBJ2-1, with 10 bases identical to TRBD1. This receptor was identified in a woman in her 50s with Graves' hyperthyroidism that later progressed to Graves' ophthalmopathy. The sequencing sample was made of blood. Here the CDR3 DNA reads TGTGCCAGCAGCACCGGGACAGGGGCGGTAAATGAGCAGCTCTTC. This sequence encodes CASSTGTGAVNEQLF.